The next 15 T cell receptor beta chains were all read from a single sample in a study of blood T cell repertoires in COVID-19. Assay used: immunoSEQ multiplex PCR; TCRdb lists only in-frame clones, some missing. The profile shows 200,000 to 250,000 clones, about nine tenths of them singletons. The sample comprised PBMCs or T cells enriched from blood (not recorded which). These receptors were collected from a woman aged 35 to 49 with acute COVID-19.

A single count supports this clone. The chain uses TRBV5-1 and TRBJ2-2; 8 bases agree with TRBD1. This CDR3 has 14 residues. The ends lost 4 bases at V and 5 bases at J; junction bases unmatched: 4. Germline CDR1 and CDR2: SGHRS and YFSETQ. The CDR3 DNA reads as TGCGCCAGCAGCCAAGGACAGGGTACCGGGGAGCTGTTTTTT. It encodes CASSQGQGTGELFF. Full variable domain (remainder filled in from reference TRBV5-1 and TRBJ2-2): KAGVTQTPRYLIKTRGQQVTLSCSPISGHRSVSWYQQTPGQGLQFLFEYFSETQRNKGNFPGRFSGRQFSNSRSEMNVSTLELGDSALYLCASSQGQGTGELFFGEGSRLTVL.

V and J are TRBV6-5 and TRBJ1-2; 10 bases line up with TRBD1. Germline loops: CDR1 MNHEY, CDR2 SVGAGI. The CDR3 has 14 residues. Germline trimming cut 6 bases from V and 9 bases from J; bases unmatched to any gene: 10. CDR3 loop: CASRGGQGVGSYTF. CDR3 DNA sequence: TGTGCCAGCAGAGGAGGACAGGGGGTTGGGAGCTACACCTTC.

The CDR3 DNA follows: TGTGCCAGCACCTTGGGCCAGGCAAACACTGAAGCTTTCTTT. It translates to CASTLGQANTEAFF. The chain has TRBV11-1 and TRBJ1-1; D not certain. In germline, CDR1 is SGHAT, CDR2 FQDESV (reference sequence). The CDR3 runs 14 residues. Trimming left V 7 bases short and J 2 bases short, with 14 bases between.

The rearrangement links TRBV27 to TRBJ2-1; TRBD2 matches at 10 bases. The CDR3 runs 15 residues. Germline V gene sequence: CDR1 MNHEY, CDR2 SMNVEV (reference sequence). With 5 bases clipped from V and 7 bases from J, the junction kept 8 bases outside the gene matches. The CDR3 is CASSRPGTSANEQFF. CDR3 nucleotides: TGTGCCAGCAGTCGCCCCGGGACTAGCGCTAATGAGCAGTTCTTC.

DNA of the CDR3: TGTGCCAGTAGTATAATAGCAGGGGACGTCTATGGCTACACCTTC. This translates into CASSIIAGDVYGYTF. The V gene is TRBV19, the J gene TRBJ1-2, with a possible D match to TRBD1 (6 bases). Germline CDR1 reads LNHDA; CDR2 reads SQIVND (reference sequence). There are 15 residues in the CDR3. V was pared by 2 bases and J by 4 bases, with 14 bases between.

This chain uses TRBV2 with TRBJ1-2; TRBD1 agrees at 11 bases. Germline CDR1 reads SNHLY; CDR2 reads FYNNEI. V dropped 0 bases and J dropped 7; count of bases not matched to a gene: 7. This CDR3 spans 16 amino acids. CDR3 DNA: TGTGCCAGCAGTGAAGCGAGGGGGACAGGGGGTCGTGGCTACACCTTC. This translates into CASSEARGTGGRGYTF.

The chain joins TRBV7-9 to TRBJ1-5, with 7 nucleotides matching TRBD1. V was pared by 1 base and J by 2 bases, with 5 bases of the junction left unmatched. This CDR3 has 16 amino acids. Per the germline V gene, CDR1 is SEHNR and CDR2 is FQNEAQ (reference sequence). CDR3: CASSLGQGEGNQPQHF. The CDR3 bases are TGTGCCAGCAGCTTAGGTCAGGGGGAGGGCAATCAGCCCCAGCATTTT.

The rearrangement uses TRBV7-2 and TRBJ1-2, with 8 bases fitting TRBD1. The CDR3 spans 15 residues. The V and J ends lost 5 bases and 2 bases, in that order; junction bases with no gene match: 7. Germline V CDR1 and CDR2: SGHTA, FQGNSA. The CDR3 DNA reads TGTGCCAGCAGCAAAGGACAGGGTGTGAACTATGGCTACACCTTC. This translates into CASSKGQGVNYGYTF.

J is TRBJ2-7 and V is TRBV11-2; D is perhaps TRBD2 (6 bases). This CDR3 is 12 amino acids long. Germline lookup yields CDR1 SGHAT and CDR2 FQNNGV. Trimming cost V 5 bases and J 3 bases, with 8 bases left between them. The CDR3, as DNA: TGTGCCAGCAGCCGGACTAACTACGAGCAGTACTTC. Residues: CASSRTNYEQYF.

The CDR3 nucleotides are TGTGCCAGCAGCCACTCTCTTGGGGACAGGGAAGAAGCTTTCTTT. This translates into CASSHSLGDREEAFF. The chain has TRBV14 and TRBJ1-1, with TRBD1 identical over 9 bases. V gave up 3 bases and J gave up 8 bases; unmatched junction bases: 10. CDR3 length: 15 residues. Germline V CDR1 and CDR2: SGHDN, FVKESK.

The rearrangement links TRBV9 to TRBJ2-3; 7 bases map to TRBD2. V lost 0 bases and J lost 5; bases outside the gene matches: 3. Germline V gene lookup returns CDR1 SGDLS and CDR2 YYNGEE. The CDR3 is made up of 14 amino acids. In DNA form, the CDR3 reads TGTGCCAGCAGCGTAGAATCTAGCGGAGATACGCAGTATTTT. The encoded protein is CASSVESSGDTQYF.

The CDR3 sequence is CASSGKQFNEKLFF. In nucleotides, the CDR3 is TGTGCCAGCAGTGGGAAACAGTTTAATGAAAAACTGTTTTTT. This chain links TRBV2 with TRBJ1-4, with no clear D. Germline V gene lookup returns CDR1 SNHLY and CDR2 FYNNEI. V lost 4 bases to trimming and J lost 4 bases, with 10 bases between them. This CDR3 has 14 amino acids.

The rearrangement uses TRBV28 and TRBJ1-4, with TRBD1 identical over 10 bases. Germline V lookup: CDR1 MDHEN, CDR2 SYDVKM. Trimming removed 6 bases from V and 6 bases from J; junction bases left unmatched: 10. This CDR3 contains 16 residues. The CDR3 loop is CASRLGQGGFHEKLFF. Written as DNA, the CDR3 is TGTGCCAGCAGGCTCGGACAGGGGGGCTTTCATGAAAAACTGTTTTTT.

The chain joins TRBV4-3 to TRBJ1-5; 7 bases align to TRBD1. J was trimmed by 2 bases and V by 0 bases; bases with no gene match: 4. The CDR3 is made up of 16 amino acids. The germline gives CDR1 LGHNA, CDR2 YSLEER. This chain's CDR3 is CASSQDPGQGNQPQHF. CDR3 coding DNA: TGCGCCAGCAGCCAAGATCCCGGACAGGGCAATCAGCCCCAGCATTTT.

The rearrangement links TRBV19 to TRBJ1-5; 9 positions match TRBD1. This CDR3 is built from 15 residues. V trimming: 5 bases; J trimming: 4 bases; junction bases outside the gene matches: 6. Germline V gene lookup returns CDR1 LNHDA and CDR2 SQIVND (reference sequence). The CDR3 sequence: CASSAKQGANQPQHF. The CDR3 DNA reads TGTGCCAGTAGTGCCAAACAGGGGGCGAATCAGCCCCAGCATTTT. Using reference TRBV19 and TRBJ1-5 for the parts outside the CDR3, the full variable domain is DGGITQSPKYLFRKEGQNVTLSCEQNLNHDAMYWYRQDPGQGLRLIYYSQIVNDFQKGDIAEGYSVSREKKESFPLTVTSAQKNPTAFYLCASSAKQGANQPQHFGDGTRLSIL.